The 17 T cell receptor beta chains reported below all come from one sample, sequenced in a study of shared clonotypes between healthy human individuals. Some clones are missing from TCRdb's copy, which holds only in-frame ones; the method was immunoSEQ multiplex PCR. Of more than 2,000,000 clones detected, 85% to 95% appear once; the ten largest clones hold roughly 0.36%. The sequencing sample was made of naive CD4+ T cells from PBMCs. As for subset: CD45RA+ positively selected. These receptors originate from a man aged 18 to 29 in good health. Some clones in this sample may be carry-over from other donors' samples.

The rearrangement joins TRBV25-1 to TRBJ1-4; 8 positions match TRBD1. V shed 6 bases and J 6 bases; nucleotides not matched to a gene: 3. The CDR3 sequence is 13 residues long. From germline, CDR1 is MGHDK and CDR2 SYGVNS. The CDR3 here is CASSQGAYEKLFF. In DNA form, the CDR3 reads TGTGCCAGCAGCCAGGGGGCATATGAAAAACTGTTTTTT.

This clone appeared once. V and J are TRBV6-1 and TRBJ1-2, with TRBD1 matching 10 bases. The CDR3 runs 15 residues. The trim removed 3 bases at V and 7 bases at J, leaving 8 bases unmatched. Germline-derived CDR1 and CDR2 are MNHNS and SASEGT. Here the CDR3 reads CASSDGDRGRVGYTF. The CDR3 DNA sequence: TGTGCCAGCAGTGATGGAGACAGGGGGCGGGTTGGCTACACCTTC.

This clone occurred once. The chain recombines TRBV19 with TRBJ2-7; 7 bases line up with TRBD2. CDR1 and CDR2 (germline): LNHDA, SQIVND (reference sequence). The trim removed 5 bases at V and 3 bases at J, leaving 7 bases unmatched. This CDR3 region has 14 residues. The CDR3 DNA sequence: TGTGCCAGTAGTGCGAGGCGCGGGAGCTACGAGCAGTACTTC. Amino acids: CASSARRGSYEQYF.

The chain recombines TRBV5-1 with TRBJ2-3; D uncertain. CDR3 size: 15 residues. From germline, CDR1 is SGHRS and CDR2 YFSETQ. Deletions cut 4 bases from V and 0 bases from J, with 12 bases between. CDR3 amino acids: CASSGYSASTDTQYF. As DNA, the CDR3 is TGCGCCAGCAGCGGCTACAGCGCTAGCACAGATACGCAGTATTTT.

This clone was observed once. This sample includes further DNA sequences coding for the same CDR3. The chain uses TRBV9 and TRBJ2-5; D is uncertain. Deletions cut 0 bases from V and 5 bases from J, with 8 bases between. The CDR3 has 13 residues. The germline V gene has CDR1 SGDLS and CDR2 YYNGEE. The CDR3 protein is CASSVGTAETQYF. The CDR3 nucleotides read TGTGCCAGCAGCGTAGGTACGGCGGAGACCCAGTACTTC.

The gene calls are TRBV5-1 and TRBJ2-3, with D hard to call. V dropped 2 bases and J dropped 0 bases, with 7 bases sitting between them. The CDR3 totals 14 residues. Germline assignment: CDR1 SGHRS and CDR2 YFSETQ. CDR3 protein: CASSLEKSTDTQYF. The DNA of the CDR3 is TGCGCCAGCAGCTTAGAAAAAAGCACAGATACGCAGTATTTT.

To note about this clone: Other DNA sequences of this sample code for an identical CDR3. The chain's CDR3 is CASSFLGTDTQYF. Written as DNA, the CDR3 is TGTGCCAGCAGTTTTCTGGGCACAGATACGCAGTATTTT. The chain joins TRBV27 to TRBJ2-3; D gene ambiguous. Trimming left V 3 bases short and J 1 base short, with 5 bases between. Germline V gene data show CDR1 as MNHEY and CDR2 as SMNVEV (reference sequence). CDR3 length: 13 residues.

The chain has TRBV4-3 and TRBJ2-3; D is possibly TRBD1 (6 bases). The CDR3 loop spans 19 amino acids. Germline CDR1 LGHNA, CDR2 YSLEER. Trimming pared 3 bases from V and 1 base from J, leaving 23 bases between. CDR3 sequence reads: CASSQGAHTQGLGTDTQYF. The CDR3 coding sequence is TGCGCCAGCAGCCAGGGAGCTCACACCCAGGGGTTAGGCACAGATACGCAGTATTTT.

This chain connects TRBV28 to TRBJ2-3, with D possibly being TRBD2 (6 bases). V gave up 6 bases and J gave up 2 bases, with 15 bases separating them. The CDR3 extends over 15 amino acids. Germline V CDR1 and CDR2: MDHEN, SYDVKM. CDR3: CASRLLAGYTDTQYF. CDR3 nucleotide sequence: TGTGCCAGCAGGCTACTAGCCGGATACACAGATACGCAGTATTTT.

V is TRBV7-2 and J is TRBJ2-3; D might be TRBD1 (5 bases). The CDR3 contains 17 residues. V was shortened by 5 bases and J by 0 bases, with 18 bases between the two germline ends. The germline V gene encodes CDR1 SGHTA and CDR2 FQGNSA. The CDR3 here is CASSARQFSSSTDTQYF. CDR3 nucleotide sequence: TGTGCCAGCAGCGCCAGACAGTTCTCCTCTAGCACAGATACGCAGTATTTT.

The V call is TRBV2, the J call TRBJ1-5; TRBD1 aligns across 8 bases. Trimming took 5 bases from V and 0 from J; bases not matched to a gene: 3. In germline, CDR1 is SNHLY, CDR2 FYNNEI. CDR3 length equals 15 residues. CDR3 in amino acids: CASSQDRGSNQPQHF. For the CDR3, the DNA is TGTGCCAGCAGTCAAGACAGGGGTAGCAATCAGCCCCAGCATTTT.

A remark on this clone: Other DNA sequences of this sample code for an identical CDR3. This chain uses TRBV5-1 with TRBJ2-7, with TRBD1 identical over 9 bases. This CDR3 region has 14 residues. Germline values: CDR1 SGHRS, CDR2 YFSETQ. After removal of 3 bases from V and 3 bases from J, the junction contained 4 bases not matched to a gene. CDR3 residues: CASSSGTGLYEQYF. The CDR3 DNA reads TGCGCCAGCAGCTCCGGGACAGGGCTCTACGAGCAGTACTTC. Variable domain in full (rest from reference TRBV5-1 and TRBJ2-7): KAGVTQTPRYLIKTRGQQVTLSCSPISGHRSVSWYQQTPGQGLQFLFEYFSETQRNKGNFPGRFSGRQFSNSRSEMNVSTLELGDSALYLCASSSGTGLYEQYFGPGTRLTVT.

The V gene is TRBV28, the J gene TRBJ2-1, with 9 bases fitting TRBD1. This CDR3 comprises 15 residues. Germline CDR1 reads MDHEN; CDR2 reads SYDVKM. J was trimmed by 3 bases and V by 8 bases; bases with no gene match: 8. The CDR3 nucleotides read TGTGCCAGCCACGCAGACAGGGGGGACTACAATGAGCAGTTCTTC. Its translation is CASHADRGDYNEQFF.

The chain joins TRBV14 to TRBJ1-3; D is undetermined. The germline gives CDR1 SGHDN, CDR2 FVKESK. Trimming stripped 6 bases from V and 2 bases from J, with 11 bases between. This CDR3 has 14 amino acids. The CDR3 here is CASRKNPAGNTIYF. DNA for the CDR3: TGTGCCAGCAGAAAGAACCCAGCTGGAAACACCATATATTTT.

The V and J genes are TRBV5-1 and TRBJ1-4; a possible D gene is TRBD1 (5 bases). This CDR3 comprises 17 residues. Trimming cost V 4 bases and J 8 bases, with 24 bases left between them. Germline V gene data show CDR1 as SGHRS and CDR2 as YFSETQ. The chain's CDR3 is CASSPTSKGQGREKLFF. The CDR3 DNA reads TGCGCCAGCAGCCCAACCTCTAAGGGGCAGGGTAGGGAAAAACTGTTTTTT.

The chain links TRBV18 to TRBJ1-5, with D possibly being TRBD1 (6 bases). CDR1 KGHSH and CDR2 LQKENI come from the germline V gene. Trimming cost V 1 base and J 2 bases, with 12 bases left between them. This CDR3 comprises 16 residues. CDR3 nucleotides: TGTGCCAGCTCACCACAGGGGGTACGAGGCAATCAGCCCCAGCATTTT. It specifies CASSPQGVRGNQPQHF.

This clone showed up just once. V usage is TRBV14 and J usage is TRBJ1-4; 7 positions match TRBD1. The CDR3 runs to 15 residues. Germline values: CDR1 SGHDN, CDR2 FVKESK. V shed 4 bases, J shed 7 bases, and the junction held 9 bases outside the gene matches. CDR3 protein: CASSLSGGVSEKLFF. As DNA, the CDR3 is TGTGCCAGCAGCCTCTCAGGGGGAGTCAGTGAAAAACTGTTTTTT.